These T cell receptor beta chains were read from a single sample in a study of metastatic and nonmetastatic thyroid tumors. TCRdb re-processed the PCR reads through MiXCR. The data contain approximately 35,000 clones, more than 10% of them singletons. The sequenced material came from blood. Source of these receptors: a female donor with papillary thyroid cancer or a benign thyroid nodule (not recorded which). Some clones in this sample may be carry-over from other donors' samples. Both conserved end residues are trimmed from each CDR3.

cdr3_aa | j_call | v_call
ASSQGTSGELF | TRBJ2-2 | TRBV19
ASSLRRGGGQLF | TRBJ1-4 | TRBV28
ASSLVGTGVYGYT | TRBJ1-2 | TRBV7-6
ASSPTVTQPQH | TRBJ1-5 | TRBV5-5
ASSEAGTGTGELF | TRBJ2-2 | TRBV2
ASSLAVESGHTDTQY | TRBJ2-3 | TRBV11-1
ASSLGQGNTGELF | TRBJ2-2 | TRBV12-3/TRBV12-4
ASSLSPAGGLDEAF | TRBJ1-1 | TRBV5-1
ANSPTGSSLHGYT | TRBJ1-2 | TRBV7-2
ASSEVDPRDNLGYT | TRBJ1-2 | TRBV2
SARAGSGILSEQY | TRBJ2-7 | TRBV20-1
ATTSGEESEKLF | TRBJ1-4 | TRBV10-3
ASSTSGEHGNTIY | TRBJ1-3 | TRBV5-6
ASSRPGLADNEQF | TRBJ2-1 | TRBV27
AISDRDSNTGELF | TRBJ2-2 | TRBV10-3
ASSYSGALNTEAF | TRBJ1-1 | TRBV6-5
ASSPGLAGETDTQY | TRBJ2-3 | TRBV12-3/TRBV12-4
SGRDSGNTIY | TRBJ1-3 | TRBV29-1
ASSEWGAVGETQY | TRBJ2-5 | TRBV6-1
ASSYSSGGNSPLH | TRBJ1-6 | TRBV6-6
ASSYSGDYGGNTIY | TRBJ1-3 | TRBV6-5
ASSQRRNTEAF | TRBJ1-1 | TRBV3-1
SAGVGPMAYNEQF | TRBJ2-1 | TRBV20-1
ATSDLLATGELF | TRBJ2-2 | TRBV24-1
ASSHLADRVKETQY | TRBJ2-5 | TRBV11-2